This T cell receptor beta chain was sequenced in a study of CD8 T cells in Susac syndrome. Controls were healthy donors chosen to match patients in age and sex. TEMRA cells were FACS-enriched, while CD8+ and CD4+ T cells were negatively isolated. This CDR3 is built from 16 residues. V was trimmed by 0 bases and J by 2 bases, leaving 12 bases between them. Per germline, CDR1 SGDLS and CDR2 YYNGEE. Random-hexamer reverse transcription was applied to roughly 0.5 to 1 ug RNA. TCRdb reprocessed the immunoSEQ multiplex PCR reads with MiXCR, giving one entry per CDR3 protein. Of about 120,000 distinct CDR3 sequences listed, 85% to 95% are singletons.

The V gene is TRBV9, the J gene TRBJ2-1, with D possibly TRBD2 on 5 matching bases. The sample comprised CD4+ T cells from PBMCs. The TCR comes from a human donor in good health. The CDR3 sequence: CASSVEASPTYNEQFF. Written as DNA, the CDR3 is TGTGCCAGCAGCGTAGAGGCTAGCCCAACCTACAATGAGCAGTTCTTC.